This T cell receptor beta chain was recorded in a study of spatial heterogeneity in lung cancer. Findings of the study overall: Mutation tallies in tumors tracked expanded intratumoral alpha and beta TCR counts.

The time point: sample taken at primary tumor resection. The study sequenced unsorted whole RNA from tumor, nontumor lung or frozen PBMC. MiXCR, run by TCRdb on the 5' RACE reads, gives a single entry per CDR3 protein. This table has roughly 3,700 distinct CDR3 sequences, roughly 5% appearing once. V dropped 4 bases and J dropped 6 bases, with 16 bases sitting between them. Per germline, CDR1 SQVTM and CDR2 ANQGSEA. CDR3 length equals 13 residues. By its share, this clonotype is medium-sized. Its antigen remains unidentified. This sequence was found in a female donor with early-stage non-small cell lung cancer. The V gene is TRBV29-1, the J gene TRBJ2-7, with D perhaps assigned TRBD1 or TRBD2 (6 bases each). The sequences come from lung tumor tissue, collected at surgery. The CDR3 coding sequence is TGCAGCGTTGCTCACGGGGGCGTGGCCGAGCAGTACTTC. Protein: CSVAHGGVAEQYF.